This T cell receptor (beta chain) was captured in a study of regulatory T cells in long-lasting Graves disease. The CDR3 has 14 amino acids. Germline V gene data show CDR1 as GTSNPN and CDR2 as SVGIG (reference sequence). V lost 2 bases to trimming and J lost 3 bases, with 11 bases between them. This clonotype was counted at least ten times. Its antigen is unknown. Study-level points and caveats: Persistent disease exhibited a predilection for TRBV28, TRBJ1-2 and TRBJ2-5.

Building of the TCR beta libraries involved iRepertoire HTBI primers and Arm-PCR of CDR3 regions. Each CDR3 protein gets one entry after TCRdb re-called the multiplex PCR reads with MiXCR. The data contain a few hundred thousand distinct CDR3 sequences, roughly a sixth of them singletons. Time point meaning: newly diagnosed GD, antithyroid drugs for less than 3 months. PBMCs were the source of the RNA used for TCR sequencing. Diagnoses of Graves' disease were made by American Thyroid Association guidelines. The data were also submitted as part of a second study, on T cells in Graves' hyperthyroidism and ophthalmopathy.

The genes are TRBV30 and TRBJ2-1; TRBD2 might be the D (6 bases). The TCR was taken from a man aged 40-50 years with Graves disease. Here the sequenced sample was peripheral blood mononuclear cells (PBMCs), taken at new diagnosis, from a patient treated with antithyroid drugs. CDR3 sequence: CAWSPRDFYNEQFF. The CDR3, as DNA: TGTGCCTGGAGTCCCCGGGACTTCTACAATGAGCAGTTCTTC.